One T cell receptor beta chain is described in this entry. Unique molecular identifiers were used in preparing the TCRbeta library. A single record per CDR3 protein comes from TCRdb applying MiXCR to the PCR reads. Of a few hundred thousand distinct CDR3 sequences in the sample, approximately 11% were seen once. These data belong to a study of T-cell reconstitution after alpha-beta-depleted transplantation in children. V was cut by 3 bases and J by 7 bases, with 9 bases left in between. Germline V gives CDR1 DFQATT, CDR2 SNEGSKA (reference sequence). This CDR3 region has 11 residues. This receptor was obtained from a human donor who donated a stem cell graft to a child with acute myeloid leukemia. Sequenced material: PBMCs from the stem cell graft donor, taken from the stem cell graft. The genes are TRBV20-1 and TRBJ1-2, with no clear D. The CDR3 protein is CSASWRAGYTF. The CDR3 nucleotides are TGCAGTGCTAGCTGGCGAGCTGGCTACACCTTC.